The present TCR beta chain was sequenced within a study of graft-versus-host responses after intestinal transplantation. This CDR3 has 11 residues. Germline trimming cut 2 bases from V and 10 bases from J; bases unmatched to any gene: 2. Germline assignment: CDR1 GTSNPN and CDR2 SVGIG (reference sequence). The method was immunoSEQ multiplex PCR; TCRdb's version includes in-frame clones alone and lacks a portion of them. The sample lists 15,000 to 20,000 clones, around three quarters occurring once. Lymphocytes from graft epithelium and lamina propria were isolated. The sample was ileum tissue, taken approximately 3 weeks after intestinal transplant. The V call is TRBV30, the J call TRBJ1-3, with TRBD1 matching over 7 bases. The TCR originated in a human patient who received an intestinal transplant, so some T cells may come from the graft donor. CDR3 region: CAWSWGQTIYF. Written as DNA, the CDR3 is TGTGCCTGGAGTTGGGGACAGACCATATATTTT.